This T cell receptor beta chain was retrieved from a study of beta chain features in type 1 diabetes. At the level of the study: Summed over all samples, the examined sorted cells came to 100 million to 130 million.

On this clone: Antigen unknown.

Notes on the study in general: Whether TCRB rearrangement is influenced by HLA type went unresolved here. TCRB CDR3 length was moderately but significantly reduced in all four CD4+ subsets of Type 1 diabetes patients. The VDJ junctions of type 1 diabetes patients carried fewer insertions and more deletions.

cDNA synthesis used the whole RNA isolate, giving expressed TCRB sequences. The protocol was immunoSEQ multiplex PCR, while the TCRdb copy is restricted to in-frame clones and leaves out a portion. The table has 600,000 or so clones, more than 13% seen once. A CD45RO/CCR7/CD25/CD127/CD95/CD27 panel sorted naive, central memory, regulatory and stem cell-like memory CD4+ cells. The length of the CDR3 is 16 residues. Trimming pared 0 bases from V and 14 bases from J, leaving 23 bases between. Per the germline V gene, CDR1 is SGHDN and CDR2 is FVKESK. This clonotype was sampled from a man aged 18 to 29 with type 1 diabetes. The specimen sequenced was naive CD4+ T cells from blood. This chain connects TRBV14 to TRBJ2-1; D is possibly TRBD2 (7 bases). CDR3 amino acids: CASSQDDGGLKSREFF. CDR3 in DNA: TGTGCCAGCAGCCAAGATGACGGGGGGCTAAAAAGCCGGGAGTTCTTC. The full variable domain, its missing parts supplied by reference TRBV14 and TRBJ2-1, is EAGVTQFPSHSVIEKGQTVTLRCDPISGHDNLYWYRRVMGKEIKFLLHFVKESKQDESGMPNNRFLAERTGGTYSTLKVQPAELEDSGVYFCASSQDDGGLKSREFFGPGTRLTVL.